A selection of T cell receptor beta chains follows, all from one sample in a study of cytotoxic CD8 clonotypes in ibrutinib-treated CLL. The repertoire was sequenced with immunoSEQ multiplex PCR; TCRdb's copy has only in-frame clones and lacks some. The data contain approximately 57,000 clones, roughly three fifths of them singletons. The starting material was PBMCs, obtained after 24 months of ibrutinib treatment. The receptors were gathered from a human donor with chronic lymphocytic leukemia. The CDR3 runs from the conserved cysteine through the conserved F or W. Each record gives: D gene, V gene, J gene, clone size, CDR3 protein, CDR3 DNA. The D gene is left open where the match is weak. Size tells how often a clone was seen (once, few, many) or the class of an expanded clone, and some rows leave it out.

D: TRBD2; V: TRBV9; J: TRBJ2-3; size: NA; CDR3: CASSVTSGSTDTQYF; DNA: TGTGCCAGCAGCGTGACTAGCGGATCAACAGATACGCAGTATTTT
D: NA; V: TRBV6-5; J: TRBJ2-3; size: NA; CDR3: CASSYQSPTDTQYF; DNA: TGTGCCAGCAGTTACCAGAGCCCCACAGATACGCAGTATTTT
D: NA; V: TRBV28; J: TRBJ2-2; size: few; CDR3: CASSLGTGELFF; DNA: TGTGCCAGCAGTTTGGGAACCGGGGAGCTGTTTTTT
D: TRBD1; V: TRBV27; J: TRBJ2-2; size: NA; CDR3: CASSPSSGTGLSGELFF; DNA: TGTGCCAGCAGTCCTTCCTCGGGGACAGGGTTATCGGGGGAGCTGTTTTTT
D: NA; V: TRBV7-2; J: TRBJ2-7; size: NA; CDR3: CARSPQRMMGEQYF; DNA: TGTGCCAGATCCCCTCAGCGGATGATGGGCGAGCAGTACTTC
D: NA; V: TRBV28; J: TRBJ1-6; size: NA; CDR3: CASSFEPNSPLHF; DNA: TGTGCCAGCAGTTTCGAGCCGAATTCACCCCTCCACTTT
D: NA; V: TRBV4-2; J: TRBJ1-5; size: NA; CDR3: CASSQEAEREQPQHF; DNA: TGTGCCAGCAGCCAAGAAGCAGAGAGGGAGCAGCCCCAGCATTTT
D: NA; V: TRBV27; J: TRBJ2-2; size: NA; CDR3: CATAGLRNTGELFF; DNA: TGTGCCACTGCGGGGCTACGGAACACCGGGGAGCTGTTTTTT
D: TRBD1; V: TRBV5-1; J: TRBJ2-6; size: NA; CDR3: CASSLLTGVGSGANVLTF; DNA: TGCGCCAGCAGCTTGCTAACAGGGGTGGGTTCTGGGGCCAACGTCCTGACTTTC
D: NA; V: TRBV5-6; J: TRBJ1-5; size: NA; CDR3: CASSRKPRAGLNQPQHF; DNA: TGTGCCAGCAGCCGAAAGCCCAGGGCAGGGCTGAATCAGCCCCAGCATTTT
D: TRBD2; V: TRBV19; J: TRBJ2-2; size: NA; CDR3: CASSIGLAGITGELFF; DNA: TGTGCCAGTAGTATTGGACTAGCGGGAATCACCGGGGAGCTGTTTTTT
D: NA; V: TRBV7-9; J: TRBJ2-7; size: NA; CDR3: CASSFDLETYEQYF; DNA: TGTGCCAGCAGCTTTGATTTGGAGACCTACGAGCAGTACTTC
D: TRBD2; V: TRBV14; J: TRBJ2-2; size: few; CDR3: CASSQRGGQNTGELFF; DNA: TGTGCCAGCAGCCAACGGGGGGGCCAGAACACCGGGGAGCTGTTTTTT
D: TRBD2; V: TRBV5-1; J: TRBJ2-2; size: NA; CDR3: CASSRGLAGVQAGELFF; DNA: TGCGCCAGCAGTCGGGGACTAGCGGGAGTGCAGGCCGGGGAGCTGTTTTTT
D: NA; V: TRBV5-1; J: TRBJ1-3; size: few; CDR3: CASSLISGNTIYF; DNA: TGCGCCAGCAGCCTCATCTCTGGAAACACCATATATTTT
D: TRBD2; V: TRBV5-1; J: TRBJ2-7; size: NA; CDR3: CASSWTRSGEGLYEQYF; DNA: TGCGCCAGCAGCTGGACTCGTTCGGGGGAGGGCCTTTACGAGCAGTACTTC
D: NA; V: TRBV27; J: TRBJ2-7; size: NA; CDR3: CASMASAEEQYF; DNA: TGTGCCAGCATGGCGTCGGCAGAGGAGCAGTACTTC
D: NA; V: TRBV6-1; J: TRBJ2-2; size: once; CDR3: CASSEEGELFF; DNA: TGTGCCAGCAGTGAGGAAGGGGAGCTGTTTTTT
D: NA; V: TRBV28; J: TRBJ1-2; size: NA; CDR3: CASDTGPMGGYTF; DNA: TGTGCCAGCGATACAGGGCCTATGGGTGGCTACACCTTC
D: NA; V: TRBV4-1; J: TRBJ2-1; size: NA; CDR3: CASSHLQGPPSEQFF; DNA: TGCGCCAGCAGCCATCTTCAGGGACCCCCGAGTGAGCAGTTCTTC
D: NA; V: TRBV7-8; J: TRBJ1-4; size: NA; CDR3: CASSLHAGEDEKLFF; DNA: TGTGCCAGCAGCTTACACGCCGGGGAAGATGAAAAACTGTTTTTT
D: TRBD2; V: TRBV5-1; J: TRBJ2-7; size: NA; CDR3: CASSLAPGLAQGEQYF; DNA: TGCGCCAGCAGCTTAGCACCGGGACTAGCCCAGGGCGAGCAGTACTTC
D: NA; V: TRBV4-2; J: TRBJ1-2; size: few; CDR3: CASSLAHRANYGYTF; DNA: TGTGCCAGCAGCTTAGCCCACAGAGCCAACTATGGCTACACCTTC
D: TRBD1; V: TRBV28; J: TRBJ1-2; size: NA; CDR3: CASRTRGQDANGYTF; DNA: TGTGCCAGCAGAACAAGGGGGCAAGACGCTAATGGCTACACCTTC
D: NA; V: TRBV6-1; J: TRBJ1-2; size: NA; CDR3: CASSTGGQGNGYTF; DNA: TGTGCCAGCAGCACTGGGGGCCAAGGGAATGGCTACACCTTC
D: NA; V: TRBV14; J: TRBJ2-5; size: NA; CDR3: CASSQVIRQYF; DNA: TGTGCCAGCAGCCAAGTAATCCGGCAGTACTTC
D: NA; V: TRBV6-5; J: TRBJ2-1; size: NA; CDR3: CASSYSGRAGGGEQFF; DNA: TGTGCCAGCAGTTACTCAGGTCGGGCAGGCGGTGGTGAGCAGTTCTTC
D: TRBD1; V: TRBV28; J: TRBJ1-5; size: NA; CDR3: CASLTQGSNQPQHF; DNA: TGTGCCAGCCTGACACAGGGGAGCAATCAGCCCCAGCATTTT
D: NA; V: TRBV6-6; J: TRBJ1-1; size: few; CDR3: CASSYSTGREAFF; DNA: TGTGCCAGCAGTTACTCGACAGGTCGAGAAGCTTTCTTT
D: NA; V: TRBV28; J: TRBJ2-2; size: many; CDR3: CASSLSSGELFF; DNA: TGTGCCAGCAGTTTGTCGAGCGGGGAGCTGTTTTTT
D: TRBD2; V: TRBV29-1; J: TRBJ2-1; size: NA; CDR3: CSDLTSGYNEQFF; DNA: TGCAGCGACCTGACTAGCGGCTACAATGAGCAGTTCTTC
D: NA; V: TRBV7-7; J: TRBJ2-5; size: NA; CDR3: CASSLVGLETQYF; DNA: TGTGCCAGCAGCTTAGTGGGCCTAGAGACCCAGTACTTC
D: NA; V: TRBV7-2; J: TRBJ1-5; size: NA; CDR3: CASSLEGQLLTSNQPQHF; DNA: TGTGCCAGCAGCTTAGAAGGGCAGCTTTTAACAAGCAATCAGCCCCAGCATTTT
D: TRBD2; V: TRBV6-5; J: TRBJ2-1; size: NA; CDR3: CASSYRGLAGKQQFF; DNA: TGTGCCAGCAGTTACCGAGGACTAGCGGGGAAACAGCAGTTCTTC
D: TRBD1; V: TRBV7-8; J: TRBJ1-1; size: NA; CDR3: CASSLVDRAGAEAFF; DNA: TGTGCCAGCAGCTTAGTGGACAGGGCGGGCGCTGAAGCTTTCTTT
D: NA; V: TRBV30; J: TRBJ1-4; size: few; CDR3: CAWMTGGQVEKLFF; DNA: TGTGCCTGGATGACGGGAGGGCAGGTCGAAAAACTGTTTTTT
D: TRBD1; V: TRBV5-6; J: TRBJ1-4; size: NA; CDR3: CASSNDREEKLFF; DNA: TGTGCCAGTTCCAATGACAGGGAAGAAAAACTGTTTTTT
D: NA; V: TRBV6-5; J: TRBJ2-5; size: NA; CDR3: CASSSGGLQYF; DNA: TGTGCCAGCAGTTCGGGGGGCCTTCAGTACTTC
D: NA; V: TRBV5-1; J: TRBJ1-2; size: NA; CDR3: CASSLTPKLNYGYTF; DNA: TGCGCCAGCAGCTTGACCCCAAAACTCAACTATGGCTACACCTTC
D: TRBD1; V: TRBV4-2; J: TRBJ2-7; size: NA; CDR3: CASSQGQGAYYEQYF; DNA: TGTGCCAGCAGCCAAGGACAGGGGGCGTATTACGAGCAGTACTTC
D: NA; V: TRBV27; J: TRBJ1-2; size: NA; CDR3: CASSQTVNYGYTF; DNA: TGTGCCAGCAGTCAGACAGTTAACTATGGCTACACCTTC
D: TRBD2; V: TRBV2; J: TRBJ2-3; size: few; CDR3: CASGPVAGGTDTQYF; DNA: TGTGCCAGCGGACCCGTAGCGGGAGGCACAGATACGCAGTATTTT
D: NA; V: TRBV2; J: TRBJ1-6; size: few; CDR3: CASTEWGERWDSPLHF; DNA: TGTGCCAGCACCGAATGGGGAGAACGTTGGGATTCACCCCTCCACTTT
D: NA; V: TRBV5-4; J: TRBJ2-1; size: NA; CDR3: CASSFPQGNEQFF; DNA: TGTGCCAGCAGCTTCCCGCAGGGCAATGAGCAGTTCTTC
D: NA; V: TRBV5-1; J: TRBJ1-1; size: once; CDR3: CASSLGVGEAFF; DNA: TGCGCCAGCAGCTTGGGGGTCGGAGAAGCTTTCTTT
D: NA; V: TRBV11-2; J: TRBJ2-1; size: NA; CDR3: CASSSPRSPRALRDEQFF; DNA: TGTGCCAGCAGCTCCCCGCGATCCCCGCGGGCGCTAAGGGATGAGCAGTTCTTC
D: NA; V: TRBV28; J: TRBJ1-2; size: NA; CDR3: CASISGLPGYGYTF; DNA: TGTGCCAGCATATCTGGGCTCCCAGGCTATGGCTACACCTTC
D: NA; V: TRBV28; J: TRBJ2-3; size: many; CDR3: CASSLSLGGTDTQYF; DNA: TGTGCCAGCAGTTTATCGCTAGGTGGCACAGATACGCAGTATTTT
D: NA; V: TRBV28; J: TRBJ2-1; size: NA; CDR3: CASSFRASYNEQFF; DNA: TGTGCCAGCAGTTTTAGGGCCTCCTACAATGAGCAGTTCTTC
D: NA; V: TRBV15; J: TRBJ1-4; size: NA; CDR3: CATSSGGTVNEKLFF; DNA: TGTGCCACCAGCAGTGGCGGGACGGTGAATGAAAAACTGTTTTTT
D: NA; V: TRBV6-5; J: TRBJ2-7; size: NA; CDR3: CASTYGQGYEQYF; DNA: TGTGCCAGCACCTACGGCCAGGGGTACGAGCAGTACTTC
D: TRBD2; V: TRBV5-5; J: TRBJ2-3; size: once; CDR3: CASSRSGGPSTDTQYF; DNA: TGTGCCAGCAGCCGTAGCGGGGGGCCTAGCACAGATACGCAGTATTTT
D: TRBD1; V: TRBV30; J: TRBJ2-3; size: many; CDR3: CAWSVQGADTQYF; DNA: TGTGCCTGGAGTGTTCAGGGGGCGGATACGCAGTATTTT
D: TRBD1; V: TRBV19; J: TRBJ2-3; size: NA; CDR3: CASSNRQGTDTQYF; DNA: TGTGCCAGTAGTAACAGACAGGGGACAGATACGCAGTATTTT
D: NA; V: TRBV18; J: TRBJ2-5; size: NA; CDR3: CASSPLTRQETQYF; DNA: TGTGCCAGCTCACCATTGACAAGGCAAGAGACCCAGTACTTC
D: NA; V: TRBV6-5; J: TRBJ2-3; size: NA; CDR3: CASSRGGHTDTQYF; DNA: TGTGCCAGCAGTCGCGGGGGCCACACAGATACGCAGTATTTT
D: NA; V: TRBV5-6; J: TRBJ1-1; size: many; CDR3: CASSKDGGPSEAFF; DNA: TGTGCCAGCAGCAAGGATGGGGGCCCGTCTGAAGCTTTCTTT
D: NA; V: TRBV9; J: TRBJ1-2; size: NA; CDR3: CASSALSNGDIGGYTF; DNA: TGTGCCAGCAGCGCCCTTTCAAACGGGGATATAGGTGGCTACACCTTC
D: TRBD2; V: TRBV5-6; J: TRBJ2-1; size: NA; CDR3: CASSWAGLAGLGGNEQFF; DNA: TGTGCCAGCAGCTGGGCGGGACTAGCGGGATTGGGTGGCAATGAGCAGTTCTTC
D: TRBD2; V: TRBV14; J: TRBJ2-7; size: NA; CDR3: CASSQAGSGSQQYF; DNA: TGTGCCAGCAGCCAAGCGGGTAGCGGGAGTCAGCAGTACTTC